This T cell receptor (beta chain) is drawn from a study of T cell responses to AZD1222 COVID-19 vaccine. Assay used: immunoSEQ multiplex PCR; TCRdb lists only in-frame clones, some missing. The table includes 100,000 or so clones, about 87% detected once. This CDR3 has 16 amino acids. Germline V CDR1 and CDR2: SGDLS, YYNGEE. V lost 4 bases and J 3 bases, leaving 19 bases between the germline ends. Material: peripheral blood, obtained 28 days after the second AZD1222 dose. The TCR was taken from an adult who received the AZD1222 COVID-19 vaccine. The V and J genes are TRBV9 and TRBJ2-5, with D perhaps assigned TRBD1 or TRBD2 (7 bases each). The CDR3 DNA is TGTGCCAGCAGCCTTCAGGGAGGGGGCCGAAAAGAGACCCAGTACTTC. This gives the protein CASSLQGGGRKETQYF.